These 16 T cell receptor beta chains were sequenced from one sample in a study of technical replicates of blood from four donors. Method: immunoSEQ multiplex PCR; TCRdb's copy keeps in-frame clones and lacks some. Counted here are about 80,000 clones, 90% to 95% occurring once; the ten biggest clones make up approximately 0.35%. The sample taken for sequencing was T cells isolated from PBMCs. The receptors were gathered from a human donor in good health.

V usage is TRBV7-6 and J usage is TRBJ2-7; D is possibly TRBD1 (6 bases). Germline CDR1 SGHVS, CDR2 FNYEAQ. The CDR3 totals 16 residues. V was cut by 2 bases and J by 3 bases, with 17 bases left in between. This CDR3 reads CASSLPHRVHHYEQYF. The CDR3 DNA sequence: TGTGCCAGCAGCTTACCCCACAGGGTTCATCACTACGAGCAGTACTTC.

V usage is TRBV6-5 and J usage is TRBJ2-7, with D possibly matching TRBD2 (6 bases). The V gene lost 7 bases and the J gene lost 6 bases, with 19 bases spanning the gap. This CDR3 has 14 amino acids. CDR1 and CDR2 from the germline V gene are MNHEY and SVGAGI. CDR3 residues: CASTRSVGGAEQYF. The CDR3 nucleotides are TGTGCCAGCACTCGCTCTGTGGGAGGAGCCGAGCAGTACTTC.

The CDR3 here is CASSAPGQGAFGYTF. In DNA, the CDR3 is TGTGCCAGCAGTGCCCCGGGACAGGGGGCGTTTGGCTACACCTTC. The V and J genes are TRBV2 and TRBJ1-2, with 12 bases lining up with TRBD1. This CDR3 has 15 amino acids. Germline V lookup: CDR1 SNHLY, CDR2 FYNNEI. The J segment lost 7 bases and the V segment lost 4 bases, leaving 7 bases of the junction unmatched.

The sample holds one count of this clone. This sequence joins TRBV19 and TRBJ1-3; 8 bases line up with TRBD1. With 7 bases clipped from V and 4 bases from J, the junction kept 15 bases outside the gene matches. The V gene's germline CDR1 is LNHDA and CDR2 SQIVND (reference sequence). The CDR3 loop spans 17 amino acids. The CDR3 coding sequence is TGTGCCAGTAACAAGGACAGGGAGGTCCTTTCAGGAAACACCATATATTTT. This encodes CASNKDREVLSGNTIYF. The full variable domain, with the rest looked up from reference TRBV19 and TRBJ1-3, is DGGITQSPKYLFRKEGQNVTLSCEQNLNHDAMYWYRQDPGQGLRLIYYSQIVNDFQKGDIAEGYSVSREKKESFPLTVTSAQKNPTAFYLCASNKDREVLSGNTIYFGEGSWLTVV.

The chain combines TRBV7-9 with TRBJ1-2; a possible D gene is TRBD1 (6 bases). The CDR3 loop spans 14 amino acids. The germline V gene has CDR1 SEHNR and CDR2 FQNEAQ (reference sequence). V was cut by 1 base and J by 4 bases, with 10 bases left in between. CDR3 region: CASSLESRGYGYTF. The CDR3 coding sequence is TGTGCCAGCAGCTTAGAATCCAGGGGCTATGGCTACACCTTC.

The J gene is TRBJ2-2, the V gene TRBV11-2, with no clear D. The V and J ends lost 3 bases and 6 bases respectively, with 11 bases between them. The germline gives CDR1 SGHAT, CDR2 FQNNGV. This CDR3 is 14 amino acids long. The CDR3 DNA follows: TGTGCCAGCAGCTTTTGGATGGAGTCCGGGGAGCTGTTTTTT. Translated: CASSFWMESGELFF.

The chain uses TRBV10-1 and TRBJ2-1, with TRBD1 matching 10 bases. Germline lookup yields CDR1 WNHNN and CDR2 SYGVQD (reference sequence). The CDR3 is 16 amino acids. With 0 bases clipped from V and 8 bases from J, the junction kept 7 bases outside the gene matches. CDR3 nucleotides: TGCGCCAGCAGTGAGTCTAGGGGACAGGGGTTGGATGAGCAGTTCTTC. Its translation is CASSESRGQGLDEQFF.

The chain links TRBV6-1 to TRBJ2-4; D might be TRBD2 (6 bases). The germline gives CDR1 MNHNS, CDR2 SASEGT. CDR3 length: 18 amino acids. Trimming stripped 2 bases from V and 3 bases from J, with 20 bases between. The CDR3 DNA reads TGTGCCAGCAGTGAATCGTACGGGGGACTGCTAGGCAAAAACATTCAGTACTTC. Amino acids: CASSESYGGLLGKNIQYF.

V is TRBV6-5 and J is TRBJ2-2; 8 nucleotides agree with TRBD2. The germline gives CDR1 MNHEY, CDR2 SVGAGI. CDR3 length: 14 residues. After removal of 4 bases from V and 4 bases from J, the junction contained 2 bases not matched to a gene. The CDR3 loop reads CASSWTSSTGELFF. Written as DNA, the CDR3 is TGTGCCAGCAGTTGGACTAGCAGCACCGGGGAGCTGTTTTTT.

V and J are TRBV28 and TRBJ2-7; the match to TRBD1 covers 7 bases. The CDR3 loop spans 16 amino acids. J gave up 1 base and V 3 bases, and 9 bases lay outside the gene matches. The V gene's germline CDR1 is MDHEN and CDR2 SYDVKM. CDR3 DNA: TGTGCCAGCAGTTTTGGACCTTCGACAGGGTCCTACGAGCAGTACTTC. It yields the protein CASSFGPSTGSYEQYF. The full variable domain, completed using reference TRBV28 and TRBJ2-7, is DVKVTQSSRYLVKRTGEKVFLECVQDMDHENMFWYRQDPGLGLRLIYFSYDVKMKEKGDIPEGYSVSREKKERFSLILESASTNQTSMYLCASSFGPSTGSYEQYFGPGTRLTVT.

The chain is built from TRBV11-2 and TRBJ1-5, with 8 nucleotides matching TRBD1. CDR3 size: 16 residues. V lost 5 bases, J lost 3 bases, and 9 bases stayed unmatched. The V gene's germline CDR1 is SGHAT and CDR2 FQNNGV. CDR3 protein: CASSPDRASLNQPQHF. The CDR3 region has the DNA TGTGCCAGCAGCCCGGACAGGGCCAGCCTCAATCAGCCCCAGCATTTT.

The CDR3 region has the DNA TGTGCCAGCAGTTTTCTCGCAGGGGAGACAGATACGCAGTATTTT. Its protein product is CASSFLAGETDTQYF. The chain employs TRBV28 and TRBJ2-3; a possible D gene is TRBD1 (6 bases). V lost 3 bases and J 3 bases, leaving 13 bases between the germline ends. Per the germline V gene, CDR1 is MDHEN and CDR2 is SYDVKM. This CDR3 region has 15 residues.

This clone was seen a single time. The chain uses TRBV10-1 and TRBJ2-7; 9 bases match TRBD2. The CDR3 has 14 residues. After removal of 4 bases from V and 5 bases from J, the junction contained 6 bases not matched to a gene. From germline, CDR1 is WNHNN and CDR2 SYGVQD (reference sequence). The CDR3 bases are TGCGCCAGCAGTGGGGGACTAGCTTCCCACGAGCAGTACTTC. Translation gives CASSGGLASHEQYF.

This sequence joins TRBV6-6 and TRBJ1-5, with TRBD1 identical over 7 bases. Trimming at V came to 6 bases and at J to 5 bases, leaving 7 bases not matched to a gene. In germline, CDR1 is MNHNY, CDR2 SVGAGI (reference sequence). This CDR3 comprises 14 residues. The CDR3, as DNA: TGTGCCAGCAGCCTGAGGGGGCAGGATCAGCCCCAGCATTTT. It is translated as CASSLRGQDQPQHF.

This sequence joins TRBV7-3 and TRBJ2-7; 8 bases are a match to TRBD1. Per germline, CDR1 SGHTA and CDR2 FQGTGA. J was trimmed by 6 bases and V by 5 bases; bases with no gene match: 0. This CDR3 region has 11 residues. CDR3 sequence reads: CASSDRGEQYF. The DNA for the CDR3 is TGTGCCAGCAGCGACAGGGGCGAGCAGTACTTC.

This clone was recorded once. This chain links TRBV13 with TRBJ2-3; 8 bases are shared with TRBD1. The CDR3 loop spans 17 amino acids. V was pared by 4 bases and J by 0 bases, with 9 bases of the junction left unmatched. The germline V gene has CDR1 PRHDT and CDR2 FYEKMQ (reference sequence). CDR3 amino acids: CASSSPSDRDSTDTQYF. The CDR3 DNA reads TGTGCCAGCAGCTCCCCCTCGGACAGGGACAGCACAGATACGCAGTATTTT.